The 14 T cell receptor beta chains given below trace back to one sample, sequenced in a study of shared clonotypes between healthy human individuals. The table came from immunoSEQ multiplex PCR; TCRdb's copy has only in-frame clones and leaves some out. The sample consists of approximately 500,000 clones, 96% of them appearing once. Material for sequencing was naive CD4+ T cells sorted from blood. Subset in this sample: CD45RA+ positively selected. The source is a woman in her 30s in good health.

The rearrangement joins TRBV7-6 to TRBJ2-5, with D unresolved. In germline, CDR1 is SGHVS, CDR2 FNYEAQ. The CDR3 extends over 13 amino acids. V lost 1 base, J lost 5 bases, and 8 bases lay in between. The CDR3 region is CASSLGGFETQYF. DNA of the CDR3: TGTGCCAGCAGCTTAGGAGGATTCGAGACCCAGTACTTC.

V is TRBV28 and J is TRBJ1-2, with 8 bases matching TRBD1. Trimming removed 7 bases from V and 4 bases from J; junction bases left unmatched: 11. The germline CDR1 and CDR2 sequences are MDHEN and SYDVKM. The CDR3 is made up of 15 amino acids. CDR3 region: CASIPGRDRPYGYTF. Here the CDR3 DNA reads TGTGCCAGCATACCAGGGCGGGACAGGCCCTATGGCTACACCTTC.

This clone was seen a handful of times. This CDR3 reads CAISAQGATYEQYF. CDR3 sequence (DNA): TGTGCCATCAGTGCCCAGGGGGCTACCTACGAGCAGTACTTC. The chain links TRBV10-3 to TRBJ2-7, with 8 bases identical to TRBD1. Germline trimming cut 4 bases from V and 2 bases from J; bases unmatched to any gene: 4. The CDR3 has 14 amino acids. Germline CDR1 is ENHRY and CDR2 is SYGVKD.

This clone was picked up a small number of times. V usage is TRBV27 and J usage is TRBJ2-7, with 11 bases aligning to TRBD2. CDR3 length: 14 amino acids. Per the germline V gene, CDR1 is MNHEY and CDR2 is SMNVEV (reference sequence). The V gene end was trimmed by 5 bases and the J gene end by 1 base; junction bases not matched to a gene: 1. CDR3 amino acids: CASSTSGSSYEQYF. The CDR3 DNA is TGTGCCAGCAGTACTAGCGGGAGTTCCTACGAGCAGTACTTC.

The CDR3 DNA reads TGTGCCAGCAGTTGGATGGGGGGAAGCACTGAAGCTTTCTTT. Translated: CASSWMGGSTEAFF. The chain carries TRBV6-5 and TRBJ1-1, with D possibly matching TRBD1 (5 bases). This CDR3 contains 14 residues. The V end lost 4 bases, the J end lost 4 bases, and 13 bases lay between the germline ends. CDR1 MNHEY and CDR2 SVGAGI come from the germline V gene.

V usage is TRBV7-3 and J usage is TRBJ2-7; the D gene is possibly TRBD2 (5 bases). The ends were cut back, 3 bases at V and 3 bases at J, with 15 bases in the middle. Per germline, CDR1 SGHTA and CDR2 FQGTGA. This CDR3 comprises 15 residues. CDR3 in DNA: TGTGCCAGCAGCTTCCAAGCGGACCCCATCTACGAGCAGTACTTC. Protein product: CASSFQADPIYEQYF.

The table lists this clone with a count of one. This chain connects TRBV9 to TRBJ1-5, with 8 bases matching TRBD1. V trimming: 3 bases; J trimming: 7 bases; junction bases outside the gene matches: 9. The CDR3 is 15 residues long. The germline CDR1 and CDR2 sequences are SGDLS and YYNGEE. Here the CDR3 reads CASSGGQGWEQPQHF. CDR3 coding DNA: TGTGCCAGCAGCGGCGGACAGGGATGGGAACAGCCCCAGCATTTT.

This chain connects TRBV5-1 to TRBJ2-7, with 9 nucleotides matching TRBD1. Trimming took 0 bases from V and 8 from J; bases not matched to a gene: 15. The CDR3 consists of 17 residues. Germline values: CDR1 SGHRS, CDR2 YFSETQ. CDR3: CASSLEGTTGQGLKQYF. The CDR3 DNA reads TGCGCCAGCAGCTTGGAAGGGACTACGGGACAGGGTTTAAAGCAGTACTTC.

The gene calls are TRBV2 and TRBJ2-7, with D perhaps assigned TRBD1 or TRBD2 (5 bases each). The CDR3 totals 16 residues. Trimming shortened V by 6 bases and J by 0 bases, and 18 bases separated the two germline ends. In germline, CDR1 is SNHLY, CDR2 FYNNEI. The CDR3 protein is CASREQPGPLSYEQYF. CDR3 nucleotides: TGTGCCAGCAGAGAACAGCCGGGACCCCTCTCCTACGAGCAGTACTTC.

The chain employs TRBV18 and TRBJ1-5; D is ambiguous. Trimming pared 1 base from V and 1 base from J, leaving 8 bases between. The V gene's germline CDR1 is KGHSH and CDR2 LQKENI. The CDR3 runs to 15 residues. Here the CDR3 reads CASSPRSESNQPQHF. The CDR3 nucleotides are TGTGCCAGCTCACCACGGTCGGAAAGCAATCAGCCCCAGCATTTT.

DNA for the CDR3: TGTGCCAGCAGCCTTGGGGCGGGAACATACAATGAGCAGTTCTTC. Protein: CASSLGAGTYNEQFF. The chain has TRBV11-3 and TRBJ2-1; D is possibly TRBD2 (6 bases). Trimming removed 5 bases from V and 4 bases from J, with 15 bases in between. CDR3 length equals 15 residues. Germline V CDR1 and CDR2: SGHNT, YENEEA.

The rearrangement uses TRBV7-2 and TRBJ2-1; D ambiguous. This CDR3 has 15 residues. Per germline, CDR1 SGHTA and CDR2 FQGNSA. V was pared by 0 bases and J by 3 bases, with 9 bases between. CDR3 sequence reads: CASSLALGSYNEQFF. Here the CDR3 DNA reads TGTGCCAGCAGCTTAGCGTTGGGTAGCTACAATGAGCAGTTCTTC.

This clone has only one observation. The gene calls are TRBV6-1 and TRBJ2-3; TRBD2 might be the D (5 bases). The CDR3 totals 13 residues. Trimming took off 4 bases at V and 6 bases at J, with 11 bases between the two ends. Per the germline V gene, CDR1 is MNHNS and CDR2 is SASEGT. Here the CDR3 DNA reads TGTGCCAGCAGTGGGCCAGCGGCCGATACGCAGTATTTT. Protein: CASSGPAADTQYF.

V usage is TRBV28 and J usage is TRBJ1-5; D uncertain. The length of the CDR3 is 12 residues. Trimming removed 7 bases at V and 4 bases at J, with 8 bases between. Germline values: CDR1 MDHEN, CDR2 SYDVKM. The DNA of the CDR3 is TGTGCCAGCACTGGGCCAAATCAGCCCCAGCATTTT. This codes for CASTGPNQPQHF.